This entry concerns a single T cell receptor beta chain. Which antigen it targets is not known. No much larger clone exists at a distance of one base, and base qualities are not known. These data belong to a study of tumor-infiltrating lymphocytes in primary liver carcinoma (dated 2017 in TCRdb). About the study as a whole: Hepatocellular carcinoma (four) or combined HCC and intrahepatic cholangiocarcinoma (one) was present in the five patients, who were three men and two women aged 30 to 69 years. Tumors of the five patients were stage T1-T3 N0M0 with maximum diameters of about 4.2 to 10 cm. Each sample produced about 3.5 to 8 million productive TCRbeta reads, and read depth showed no significant difference between tissue types. TCRbeta repertoire sequencing, expression microarrays and whole-exome sequencing were combined in the study across five regions of each liver tumor, with adjacent normal tissue and blood also included. A total of roughly 35 specimens from 5 patients went through TCRbeta repertoire sequencing, namely 25 tumor regions, 5 adjacent noncancerous liver tissues and 5 peripheral blood samples. Technical replicate repertoires showed high reproducibility, with mean shared-clone rates about 0.88 and correlation coefficients above 0.95.

The germline V gene (reference sequence) provides CDR1 SEHNR and CDR2 FQNEAQ. From the cysteine through the phenylalanine, the CDR3 covers 14 amino acids. Of the read, only the CDR3 DNA is kept; its 42 bases are in frame from base 1. The junction carries 15 bases between V and J, which are trimmed by 5 bases and 4 bases respectively. Without any cell sorting, total RNA and DNA were extracted together from around 20-30 mg of bulk tissue using the AllPrep DNA/RNA mini kit. Between late 2015 and March 2016, a few patients in China with histopathologically diagnosed primary liver carcinoma had their tumors surgically resected. At the time of sampling, the patients were treatment-naive and had chronic HBV infection. Pieces of fresh tumor and adjacent tissue were cut in half, with one half kept in RNAlater at -80 degrees C and the other half sent for histology. TCRbeta-specific cDNA was reverse-transcribed from 500 to 550 ng total RNA using a constant-region primer and ProtoScript II reverse transcriptase. Construction of the TCRbeta libraries relied on three nested rounds of multiplex PCR, following a slightly modified ARM-PCR procedure. The first two PCR rounds used multiplex TRBV1-TRBV30 forward primers with a Cbeta reverse primer, each for 10 cycles. Sample barcodes and Illumina adapters were added in a final 25-cycle PCR using Deep VentR polymerase. Before sequencing, amplicons between 200 and 500 bp were purified from gel using a QIAquick gel extraction kit. The TCRbeta amplicons were sequenced with 250-bp paired-end reads on an Illumina HiSeq 2500. The authors' analysis ran thus. Trimmomatic v0.33 was used to quality-trim the reads, and FLASH v1.2.11 was used to merge paired reads so that full CDR3 sequences could be recovered. V, D and J germline segments were assigned to the rearranged TCRbeta sequences using MiGEC v1.2.1b. Clonotype statistics and Shannon-Wiener diversity indices were computed with VDJtools v1.0.0. Except for diversity analysis, only each sample's 250 most abundant clonotypes were used in subsequent analyses to reduce sampling bias. TCRdb trimmed public reads at Q25 via fastp, called clones via MiXCR and kept in-frame beta chains. Rows are combined by CDR3 protein, so each entry shows the most common genes and DNA. TCRdb's processing, not the study's, gives the V and J calls here. The table for this sample lists just under 95,000 distinct CDR3 sequences; less than 75% of them were counted only once. Together, the top ten hold approximately 30% of the sample.

The paper as a whole reports these results and caveats: Repertoire overlap was found to be higher between tumor regions (mean around 35%) than between tumor-adjacent (around 17%) or tumor-blood (around 14%) pairs, consistent with antigen-driven expansion. Because only the TCR beta chain was sequenced and unpaired alpha chains were not captured, true repertoire diversity is likely underestimated. Bulk unsorted samples precluded comparing CD4+ and CD8+ T cell repertoires. A significantly larger repertoire fraction was made up by the top 250 clones in tumors than in blood (p = 0.039). With just a few patients in the study, the authors point out that the findings should be validated in a larger study.

Material for sequencing was tumor-adjacent normal liver tissue. This TCR came from a man between 35 and 55 years old with primary liver carcinoma and hepatitis B virus infection. Recombination joined TRBV7-9 with TRBJ2-7; 5 matching bases give a weak D call of TRBD2. CDR3 reads: CASSPSGREYEQYF. The nucleotide sequence is TGTGCCAGCAGCCCTTCGGGAAGGGAGTACGAGCAGTACTTC.